This entry lists 28 T cell receptor beta chains sequenced from one sample in a study of cytotoxic CD8 clonotypes in ibrutinib-treated CLL. Libraries were prepared by immunoSEQ multiplex PCR; TCRdb keeps only in-frame clonotypes and omits some of them. The table shows approximately 320,000 clones, with under 70% occurring only once. The specimen was PBMCs, collected after 36 months of ibrutinib treatment. The receptors were sampled from a human donor with chronic lymphocytic leukemia.

The chain employs TRBV6-5 and TRBJ2-5; D is uncertain. The V end was cut by 2 bases, the J end by 5 bases, with 9 bases between. Germline V gene lookup returns CDR1 MNHEY and CDR2 SVGAGI. The CDR3 runs to 13 residues. The chain's CDR3 is CASSYIPLETQYF. Written as DNA, the CDR3 is TGTGCCAGCAGTTACATCCCCTTGGAGACCCAGTACTTC.

The CDR3 here is CASSFGPSSSTDTQYF. DNA of the CDR3: TGTGCCAGCAGTTTCGGGCCCTCTTCTAGCACAGATACGCAGTATTTT. The V and J genes are TRBV6-5 and TRBJ2-3, with D hard to call. The CDR3 loop spans 16 amino acids. The V gene lost 4 bases and the J gene lost 0 bases, with 14 bases spanning the gap. Germline assignment: CDR1 MNHEY and CDR2 SVGAGI.

This chain joins TRBV2 and TRBJ1-1; maybe TRBD1 (5 bases). Per germline, CDR1 SNHLY and CDR2 FYNNEI. The CDR3 sequence is 15 residues long. The V end was cut by 6 bases, the J end by 3 bases, with 17 bases between. CDR3 residues: CASRGREGSDTEAFF. In DNA, the CDR3 is TGTGCCAGCAGGGGTCGGGAGGGGTCCGACACTGAAGCTTTCTTT.

This rearrangement joins TRBV9 to TRBJ1-3, with D uncertain. Between the trimmed V and J ends, which lost 4 bases and 3 bases, there was a span of 17 bases. CDR1 is SGDLS and CDR2 is YYNGEE in the germline V gene. The CDR3 consists of 16 residues. Here the CDR3 reads CASSPHLPGSGNTIYF. CDR3 DNA: TGTGCCAGCAGCCCTCACCTCCCAGGCAGTGGAAACACCATATATTTT.

V gene TRBV19 combines with J gene TRBJ2-7, with TRBD1 matching 9 bases. The CDR3 consists of 15 residues. V lost 3 bases and J lost 4; bases outside the gene matches: 7. Germline loops: CDR1 LNHDA, CDR2 SQIVND (reference sequence). CDR3 nucleotides: TGTGCCAGTAGTATGGGGACAGGGTTGTTGTACGAGCAGTACTTC. Translating gives CASSMGTGLLYEQYF.

The chain combines TRBV15 with TRBJ1-5, with 7 positions matching TRBD1. The V gene end was trimmed by 1 base and the J gene end by 2 bases; junction bases not matched to a gene: 17. CDR3 length: 20 amino acids. The V gene's germline CDR1 is LNHNV and CDR2 YYDKDF (reference sequence). The CDR3 bases are TGTGCCACCAGCAGAGCGGAACAGGGGCCCCTATCCCCGGGCAATCAGCCCCAGCATTTT. Translating it yields CATSRAEQGPLSPGNQPQHF. The full variable domain, in which reference TRBV15 and TRBJ1-5 provide the parts outside the CDR3, is DAMVIQNPRYQVTQFGKPVTLSCSQTLNHNVMYWYQQKSSQAPKLLFHYYDKDFNNEADTPDNFQSRRPNTSFCFLDIRSPGLGDTAMYLCATSRAEQGPLSPGNQPQHFGDGTRLSIL.

This clone was counted a few times. J is TRBJ1-6 and V is TRBV5-1; D might be TRBD1 (5 bases). Trimming left V 3 bases short and J 12 bases short, with 22 bases between. CDR1 and CDR2 (germline): SGHRS, YFSETQ. The CDR3 covers 16 residues. The CDR3, as DNA: TGCGCCAGCAGCTGGACACTTTTTTCTGAAGATGGACCCCTCCACTTT. Protein sequence: CASSWTLFSEDGPLHF.

The table lists this clone with a few counts. The chain is built from TRBV4-1 and TRBJ2-3; possible D gene TRBD1, 6 bases. The CDR3 runs to 16 residues. The V end was cut by 4 bases, the J end by 0 bases, with 14 bases between. Germline values: CDR1 MGHRA, CDR2 YSYEKL. CDR3: CASSRTTGSSTDTQYF. CDR3 sequence (DNA): TGCGCCAGCAGCCGTACGACAGGTTCTAGCACAGATACGCAGTATTTT.

CDR3 in amino acids: CASSLAGGDETQYF. The CDR3 coding sequence is TGTGCCAGCAGCTTAGCGGGGGGGGATGAGACCCAGTACTTC. This sequence joins TRBV7-6 and TRBJ2-5, with 7 bases aligning to TRBD2. The CDR3 is 14 amino acids. The germline CDR1 and CDR2 sequences are SGHVS and FNYEAQ. V shed 0 bases, J shed 5 bases, and the junction held 3 bases outside the gene matches.

This rearrangement joins TRBV2 to TRBJ2-3, with 10 positions matching TRBD1. There are 13 residues in the CDR3. CDR1 SNHLY and CDR2 FYNNEI come from the germline V gene. Trimming at V came to 10 bases and at J to 4 bases, leaving 5 bases not matched to a gene. This chain's CDR3 is CAIADRGADTQYF. DNA for the CDR3: TGTGCCATCGCGGACAGGGGGGCAGATACGCAGTATTTT.

The sample holds a few counts of this clone. The rearrangement joins TRBV7-9 to TRBJ1-5; TRBD1 is a possible D gene (6 bases). The germline V gene encodes CDR1 SEHNR and CDR2 FQNEAQ (reference sequence). CDR3 size: 13 residues. V was trimmed by 4 bases and J by 5 bases, leaving 9 bases between them. The chain's CDR3 is CASSSQGYQPQHF. The CDR3 nucleotides are TGTGCCAGCAGCTCACAGGGCTATCAGCCCCAGCATTTT.

The rearrangement uses TRBV6-6 and TRBJ2-1; 8 bases are a match to TRBD2. Germline V gene data show CDR1 as MNHNY and CDR2 as SVGAGI (reference sequence). V shed 2 bases and J 6 bases; nucleotides not matched to a gene: 6. The CDR3 spans 15 residues. The CDR3 loop reads CASSYGSGISNEQFF. The CDR3 region has the DNA TGTGCCAGCAGTTACGGTAGCGGGATTAGCAATGAGCAGTTCTTC.

Only a few counts were recorded for this clone. The chain's CDR3 is CASSLTVYQPQHF. CDR3 coding DNA: TGTGCCAGCAGTTTGACAGTTTATCAGCCCCAGCATTTT. The V and J genes are TRBV27 and TRBJ1-5, with D maybe TRBD1 (5 bases). Deletions cut 3 bases from V and 5 bases from J, with 8 bases between. The CDR3 extends over 13 amino acids. Germline-derived CDR1 and CDR2 are MNHEY and SMNVEV (reference sequence).

The chain carries TRBV27 and TRBJ2-5; 8 bases align to TRBD2. CDR3 length equals 14 residues. V lost 3 bases to trimming and J lost 3 bases; unmatched junction nucleotides: 3. Germline CDR1 is MNHEY and CDR2 is SMNVEV (reference sequence). The CDR3 region is CASSFMGLEETQYF. The CDR3, as DNA: TGTGCCAGCAGTTTTATGGGACTAGAAGAGACCCAGTACTTC.

This chain connects TRBV5-4 to TRBJ1-1; D gene uncertain. V was trimmed by 4 bases and J by 0 bases, leaving 7 bases between them. The V gene's germline CDR1 is SGHNT and CDR2 YYREEE (reference sequence). The CDR3 has 13 residues. CDR3 sequence reads: CASSPGVNTEAFF. For the CDR3, the DNA is TGTGCCAGCAGCCCCGGGGTGAACACTGAAGCTTTCTTT.

V gene TRBV5-1 combines with J gene TRBJ2-7; 8 bases map to TRBD1. V shed 4 bases and J 3 bases; nucleotides not matched to a gene: 3. The CDR3 totals 13 residues. CDR1 and CDR2 from the germline V gene are SGHRS and YFSETQ. CDR3 bases: TGCGCCAGCAGCAAGGACAGGGTCTACGAGCAGTACTTC. Translated: CASSKDRVYEQYF.

V is TRBV5-1 and J is TRBJ1-2; D gene unclear. V gave up 7 bases and J gave up 6 bases, with 13 bases separating them. The CDR3 sequence is 12 residues long. Germline loops: CDR1 SGHRS, CDR2 YFSETQ. The CDR3 region is CASSDLVDGYTF. CDR3 nucleotides: TGCGCCAGCTCGGACCTTGTTGATGGCTACACCTTC.

This clone was picked up a small number of times. J is TRBJ1-1 and V is TRBV2; D possibly corresponds to TRBD1 (6 bases). CDR1 and CDR2 from the germline V gene are SNHLY and FYNNEI. Trimming shortened V by 6 bases and J by 5 bases, and 19 bases separated the two germline ends. This CDR3 is built from 15 residues. CDR3 coding DNA: TGTGCCAGCAGACCATGGGGGGGCGTTATGACTGAAGCTTTCTTT. Translation gives CASRPWGGVMTEAFF.

This clone was counted a few times. V is TRBV28 and J is TRBJ1-5; no definite D call. The CDR3 loop spans 14 amino acids. Germline values: CDR1 MDHEN, CDR2 SYDVKM. The V and J ends lost 5 bases and 4 bases respectively, with 12 bases between them. In DNA, the CDR3 is TGTGCCAGCAGTCACCGGTTGATTAATCAGCCCCAGCATTTT. As protein: CASSHRLINQPQHF.

The genes are TRBV2 and TRBJ2-7, with a tentative D call TRBD2 (5 bases). Germline lookup yields CDR1 SNHLY and CDR2 FYNNEI. This CDR3 comprises 13 residues. The germline V and J ends were trimmed by 11 bases and 2 bases, with 16 bases remaining between them. The CDR3 DNA reads TGTGCCGGCGCGGCCAGCGGTACCTACGAGCAGTACTTC. Translating it yields CAGAASGTYEQYF. Looking up the rest from reference TRBV2 and TRBJ2-7 gives the full variable domain: EPEVTQTPSHQVTQMGQEVILRCVPISNHLYFYWYRQILGQKVEFLVSFYNNEISEKSEIFDDQFSVERPDGSNFTLKIRSTKLEDSAMYFCAGAASGTYEQYFGPGTRLTVT.

This chain links TRBV9 with TRBJ2-1; D is ambiguous. Germline V gene lookup returns CDR1 SGDLS and CDR2 YYNGEE. The ends were cut back, 4 bases at V and 9 bases at J, with 17 bases in the middle. CDR3 length: 14 residues. CDR3 coding DNA: TGTGCCAGCAGCCTAACCTCTCTTGTTACTGAGCAGTTCTTC. The encoded protein is CASSLTSLVTEQFF.

The V call is TRBV9, the J call TRBJ2-3; D may correspond to TRBD1 or TRBD2 (7 bases each). Trimming pared 2 bases from V and 4 bases from J, leaving 17 bases between. CDR3 length: 16 residues. Per germline, CDR1 SGDLS and CDR2 YYNGEE. CDR3: CASSVRQGGGADTQYF. The DNA for the CDR3 is TGTGCCAGCAGCGTCCGACAGGGAGGGGGCGCAGATACGCAGTATTTT.

The table lists this clone with a count of one. This sample includes further DNA sequences coding for the same CDR3. The chain uses TRBV27 and TRBJ2-1, with D hard to call. V was trimmed by 6 bases and J by 4 bases, leaving 4 bases between them. This CDR3 is built from 11 residues. Germline V gene lookup returns CDR1 MNHEY and CDR2 SMNVEV (reference sequence). This CDR3 reads CASSKYNEQFF. The CDR3 coding sequence is TGTGCCAGCAGCAAGTACAATGAGCAGTTCTTC.

The gene calls are TRBV5-1 and TRBJ2-1; D may be TRBD2 (6 bases). Deletions cut 4 bases from V and 9 bases from J, with 14 bases between. The V gene's germline CDR1 is SGHRS and CDR2 YFSETQ. The CDR3 spans 13 residues. The CDR3 loop reads CASSPELAGEQFF. The CDR3 DNA is TGCGCCAGCAGCCCGGAACTAGCCGGTGAGCAGTTCTTC.

V gene TRBV25-1 combines with J gene TRBJ1-4; D possibly corresponds to TRBD1 (6 bases). Germline CDR1 is MGHDK and CDR2 is SYGVNS. Between the trimmed V and J ends, which lost 5 bases and 8 bases, there was a span of 15 bases. There are 14 residues in the CDR3. CDR3 sequence: CASSSRGFEEKLFF. The CDR3 nucleotides are TGTGCCAGCAGTTCTAGGGGGTTTGAAGAAAAACTGTTTTTT.

This chain joins TRBV5-6 and TRBJ2-2; 9 bases match TRBD1. This CDR3 has 15 amino acids. CDR1 and CDR2 from the germline V gene are SGHDT and YYEEEE. J lost 6 bases, V lost 4 bases, and 7 bases had no gene match. CDR3 in amino acids: CASSPGQGLPGELFF. CDR3 DNA sequence: TGTGCCAGCAGCCCGGGACAGGGATTGCCCGGGGAGCTGTTTTTT.

V gene TRBV10-3 combines with J gene TRBJ2-1; D uncertain. The germline CDR1 and CDR2 sequences are ENHRY and SYGVKD. V was clipped by 5 bases and J by 4 bases, with 3 bases between them. This CDR3 is 11 amino acids long. CDR3 DNA sequence: TGTGCCATCAGTAGTTACAATGAGCAGTTCTTC. Translated: CAISSYNEQFF.

A few counts support this clone. The chain joins TRBV5-1 to TRBJ1-2; the D is unclear. V was shortened by 0 bases and J by 5 bases, with 14 bases between the two germline ends. CDR1 SGHRS and CDR2 YFSETQ come from the germline V gene. This CDR3 comprises 15 residues. In nucleotides, the CDR3 is TGCGCCAGCAGCTTGGTTAACAGTGATAAGTATGGCTACACCTTC. The encoded protein is CASSLVNSDKYGYTF. The whole variable domain, remainder taken from reference TRBV5-1 and TRBJ1-2, is KAGVTQTPRYLIKTRGQQVTLSCSPISGHRSVSWYQQTPGQGLQFLFEYFSETQRNKGNFPGRFSGRQFSNSRSEMNVSTLELGDSALYLCASSLVNSDKYGYTFGSGTRLTVV.